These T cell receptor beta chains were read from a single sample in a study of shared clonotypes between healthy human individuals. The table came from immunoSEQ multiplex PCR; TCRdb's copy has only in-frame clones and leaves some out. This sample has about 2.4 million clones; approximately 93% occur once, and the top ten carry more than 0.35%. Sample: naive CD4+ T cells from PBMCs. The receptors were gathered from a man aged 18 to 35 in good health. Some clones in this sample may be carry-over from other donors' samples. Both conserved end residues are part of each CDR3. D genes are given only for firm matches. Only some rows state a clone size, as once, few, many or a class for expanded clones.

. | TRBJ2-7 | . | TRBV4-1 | CASSHSVGYEQYF | TGCGCCAGCAGCCACAGTGTCGGGTACGAGCAGTACTTC
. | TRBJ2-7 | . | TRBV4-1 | CASRLILGVDEQYF | TGCGCCAGCCGACTAATCCTGGGGGTTGACGAGCAGTACTTC
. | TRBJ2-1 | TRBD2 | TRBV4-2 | CASSQVGLGDRAGGYNEQFF | TGTGCCAGCAGCCAAGTCGGGTTGGGGGATAGAGCGGGAGGCTACAATGAGCAGTTCTTC
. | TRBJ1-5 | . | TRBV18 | CASSTGTLNSNQPQHF | TGTGCCAGCTCAACTGGGACCCTCAATAGCAATCAGCCCCAGCATTTT
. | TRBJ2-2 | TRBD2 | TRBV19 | CASSITSGRVTGELFF | TGTGCCAGTAGTATTACCAGCGGGAGAGTCACCGGGGAGCTGTTTTTT
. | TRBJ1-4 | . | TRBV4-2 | CASSQAPGKKLFF | TGTGCCAGCAGCCAAGCCCCAGGTAAAAAACTGTTTTTT
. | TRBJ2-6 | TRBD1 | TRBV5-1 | CASSPLTGAGANVLTF | TGCGCCAGCAGCCCGCTGACAGGGGCCGGGGCCAACGTCCTGACTTTC
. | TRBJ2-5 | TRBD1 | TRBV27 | CASSPEGQGQETQYF | TGTGCCAGCAGTCCCGAAGGACAGGGTCAAGAGACCCAGTACTTC
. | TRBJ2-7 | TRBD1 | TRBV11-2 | CASSLDSRTGGEQYF | TGTGCCAGCAGCTTAGATTCAAGGACAGGGGGTGAGCAGTACTTC
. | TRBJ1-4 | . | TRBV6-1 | CASRPTGTLNEKLFF | TGTGCCAGCAGGCCAACCGGGACCTTGAACGAAAAACTGTTTTTT
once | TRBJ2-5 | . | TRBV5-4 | CASSQPRETQYF | TGTGCCAGCAGCCAACCCCGGGAGACCCAGTACTTC
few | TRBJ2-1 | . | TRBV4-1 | CASSQEEQRNEQFF | TGCGCCAGCAGCCAAGAGGAACAACGCAATGAGCAGTTCTTC
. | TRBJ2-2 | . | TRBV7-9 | CASSFRTEPLDTGELFF | TGTGCCAGCAGCTTCAGGACGGAGCCACTGGACACCGGGGAGCTGTTTTTT
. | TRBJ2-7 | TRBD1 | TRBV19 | CASRDRGNSYEQYF | TGTGCCAGTAGGGACAGGGGAAATTCCTACGAGCAGTACTTC
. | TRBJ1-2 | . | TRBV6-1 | CATHPRQPYGYTF | TGTGCCACCCATCCTAGGCAGCCCTATGGCTACACCTTC
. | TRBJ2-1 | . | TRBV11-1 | CASSPSFYNEQFF | TGTGCCAGCAGCCCCTCCTTCTACAATGAGCAGTTCTTC
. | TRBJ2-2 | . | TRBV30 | CAWSRGGELFF | TGTGCCTGGAGTCGGGGGGGGGAGCTGTTTTTT
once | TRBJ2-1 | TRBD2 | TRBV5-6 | CASSPGAGGRYNEQFF | TGTGCCAGCAGCCCGGGTGCGGGAGGGAGGTACAATGAGCAGTTCTTC
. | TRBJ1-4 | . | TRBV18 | CASSPPRDATNEKLFF | TGTGCCAGCTCACCACCTCGCGACGCAACTAATGAAAAACTGTTTTTT
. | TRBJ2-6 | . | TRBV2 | CASSLNSGANVLTF | TGTGCCAGCAGTCTCAACTCTGGGGCCAACGTCCTGACTTTC
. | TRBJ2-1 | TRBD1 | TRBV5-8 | CASSTYRDRAYNEQFF | TGTGCCAGCAGCACGTACCGGGACAGGGCCTACAATGAGCAGTTCTTC
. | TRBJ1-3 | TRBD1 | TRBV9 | CASSVTGVAGNTIYF | TGTGCCAGCAGCGTTACAGGGGTGGCCGGAAACACCATATATTTT